This TCR beta chain is drawn from a study of early T cells in non-severe SARS-CoV-2 infection. The wider study: From unsorted whole blood, bulk RNA was sequenced, and the chains remained unpaired.

MiXCR, applied by TCRdb to the 5' RACE reads, yields one record per CDR3 protein. The sample records approximately 42,000 distinct CDR3 sequences, around 6.8% being singletons. The CDR3 is 13 amino acids. Trimming took 8 bases from V and 0 from J, leaving 9 bases between them. This clonotype has only a few counts. The receptor comes from an adult who was a healthcare worker with PCR-confirmed SARS-CoV-2 infection or an uninfected control (not recorded which). The chain employs TRBV12-3 or TRBV12-4 and TRBJ2-3; the D gene could be TRBD1 or TRBD2 (5 bases each). The sequencing sample was made of whole blood. The chain's CDR3 is CASGTSSTDTQYF. In nucleotides, the CDR3 is TGTGCCAGCGGGACCTCTAGCACAGATACGCAGTATTTT.